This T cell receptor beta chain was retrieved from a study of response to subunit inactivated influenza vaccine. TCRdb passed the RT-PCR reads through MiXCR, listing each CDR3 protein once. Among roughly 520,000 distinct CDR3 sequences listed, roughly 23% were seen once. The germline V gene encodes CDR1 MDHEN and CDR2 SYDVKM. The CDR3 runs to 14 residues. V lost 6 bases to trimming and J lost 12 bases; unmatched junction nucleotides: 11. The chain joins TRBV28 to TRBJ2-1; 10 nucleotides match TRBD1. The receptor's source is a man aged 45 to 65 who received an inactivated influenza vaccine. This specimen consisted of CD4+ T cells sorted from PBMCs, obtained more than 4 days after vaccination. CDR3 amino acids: CASSRDRGITRQFF. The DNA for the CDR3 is TGTGCCAGCAGCCGGGACAGGGGCATTACGCGGCAGTTCTTC.